Given below is one TCR beta chain in context. The sample belongs to a study of glioma-infiltrating T cells after dendritic cell vaccination. Study context: Monocyte-derived dendritic cells, cultured seven days with IL-4 and GM-CSF, were pulsed with autologous tumor lysate.

Selection required adequate fresh-frozen tumor tissue plus more than two years' survival data. Isocitrate dehydrogenase mutation was absent in all glioblastoma patients. Germline V gene sequence: CDR1 SGHAT, CDR2 FQNNGV. V shed 4 bases, J shed 4 bases, and the junction held 6 bases outside the gene matches. The CDR3 covers 14 residues. Up to about 2 ug genomic DNA was used for TCRB CDR3 amplification. Assay: immunoSEQ multiplex PCR; the TCRdb copy retains only in-frame clones and omits some. The sample includes about 49,000 clones, around 86% of them seen just once. The input for sequencing was blood, taken before dendritic cell vaccination. The clonotype was recovered from a human donor with glioblastoma. This chain joins TRBV11-2 and TRBJ1-1; 7 bases match TRBD1. For the CDR3, the DNA is TGTGCCAGCAGCTCCTCCCCAGGGGGCACTGAAGCTTTCTTT. It yields the protein CASSSSPGGTEAFF.